This TCR beta chain came from a study of shared clonotypes between healthy human individuals. Clones were read by immunoSEQ multiplex PCR, and TCRdb kept only the in-frame ones, dropping some. Of 150,000 to 200,000 clones listed, just under 95% are singletons. Germline V gives CDR1 MNHNS, CDR2 SASEGT. The CDR3 is 16 amino acids. Trimming cost V 2 bases and J 7 bases, with 18 bases left between them. The rearrangement uses TRBV6-1 and TRBJ2-1; D may be TRBD1 or TRBD2 (5 bases each). The specimen was naive CD4+ T cells sorted from blood. Subset reported: CD45RA+ positively selected. The clonotype comes from a woman aged 30 to 39 in good health. The CDR3 region is CASSEIRDRHGNEQFF. As DNA, the CDR3 is TGTGCCAGCAGTGAAATCCGGGACCGCCATGGGAATGAGCAGTTCTTC.